The 21 T cell receptor beta chains listed next were all sequenced from one sample in a study of neoadjuvant nivolumab and ipilimumab in lung cancer (dated by TCRdb to about 2020). Libraries were made using the immunoSEQ multiplex PCR assay. The immuneACCESS repertoire file appears here via TCRdb, limited to in-frame rearrangements. These files lack a portion of the clones; in checked studies, under half of the deficit traces to unresolved V genes, and the cause of the others is not known. The table for this sample lists about 29,000 clones; 75% to 80% of them were counted only once. The ten largest clones add up to roughly 18% of the sample. The time point label on this specimen signifies: at surgical resection after neoadjuvant nivolumab +/- ipilimumab. Sequences were derived from tumor tissue, sampled after neoadjuvant nivolumab, alone or with ipilimumab, at or shortly before surgery. The receptors stem from an adult with non-small cell lung cancer.

This chain uses TRBV5-6 with TRBJ1-1, with 8 bases identical to TRBD1. Germline CDR1 and CDR2: SGHDT and YYEEEE. The V segment lost 5 bases and the J segment 1 base; nucleotides outside the gene matches: 7. The CDR3 consists of 15 residues. CDR3 residues: CASRGGTGRNTEAFF. The CDR3 DNA reads as TGTGCCAGCAGAGGGGGGACAGGACGGAACACTGAAGCTTTCTTT.

This chain uses TRBV7-2 with TRBJ2-4; 8 bases line up with TRBD1. V shed 5 bases and J 10 bases; nucleotides not matched to a gene: 4. This CDR3 contains 12 residues. Germline V gene lookup returns CDR1 SGHTA and CDR2 FQGNSA. CDR3: CASSPDREIQYF. The CDR3 nucleotides read TGTGCCAGCAGCCCGGACAGGGAGATTCAGTACTTC.

This clone is termed medium-sized (0.01 to 0.1%). The V call is TRBV7-2, the J call TRBJ1-4; 7 bases map to TRBD1. Unmatched junction bases numbered 13, after V lost 5 bases and J lost 4 bases. CDR3 length: 17 residues. Germline CDR1 and CDR2: SGHTA and FQGNSA. The CDR3: CASSPPRTGGGNEKLFF. The CDR3 DNA is TGTGCCAGCAGCCCACCTCGGACAGGCGGGGGTAATGAAAAACTGTTTTTT.

The chain joins TRBV5-1 to TRBJ1-1; D is possibly TRBD1 (6 bases). V lost 0 bases, J lost 10 bases, and 13 bases lay in between. Germline CDR1 and CDR2: SGHRS and YFSETQ. The CDR3 is 13 residues long. Here the CDR3 reads CASSLEGGSLAFF. Here the CDR3 DNA reads TGCGCCAGCAGCTTGGAAGGGGGTAGTCTAGCTTTCTTT.

This clone occurred a few times. The chain links TRBV10-3 to TRBJ1-5, with 9 bases aligning to TRBD1. The CDR3 loop spans 17 amino acids. V dropped 0 bases and J dropped 1; count of bases not matched to a gene: 4. Looked up from germline, CDR1 is ENHRY and CDR2 is SYGVKD. CDR3 coding DNA: TGTGCCATCAGTGAGTCAGCCGGGACAGGGAGCAATCAGCCCCAGCATTTT. This sequence encodes CAISESAGTGSNQPQHF.

This rearrangement joins TRBV5-5 to TRBJ1-4, with D unclear. Germline loops: CDR1 SGHKS, CDR2 YYEKEE (reference sequence). CDR3 size: 14 residues. Trimming stripped 0 bases from V and 4 bases from J, with 7 bases between. CDR3: CASSLAGYNEKLFF. The DNA of the CDR3 is TGTGCCAGCAGCTTGGCAGGCTATAATGAAAAACTGTTTTTT.

For this clone: Other DNA sequences in this sample translate to the same CDR3. The chain recombines TRBV6-1 with TRBJ1-3; D possibly corresponds to TRBD1 (5 bases). The CDR3 runs 14 residues. V lost 2 bases and J 4 bases, leaving 9 bases between the germline ends. Per germline, CDR1 MNHNS and CDR2 SASEGT. CDR3 coding DNA: TGTGCCAGCAGTGAAACAGGTTCGGGAAACACCATATATTTT. Protein product: CASSETGSGNTIYF.

The V gene is TRBV15, the J gene TRBJ2-7, with 7 bases fitting TRBD1. The CDR3 totals 15 residues. V lost 5 bases and J lost 5; bases outside the gene matches: 12. Looked up from germline, CDR1 is LNHNV and CDR2 is YYDKDF (reference sequence). CDR3 DNA: TGTGCCACCAGCGTCAACAGGGGTGGAATAGACGAGCAGTACTTC. Its protein product is CATSVNRGGIDEQYF.

This clone was seen more than once but under ten times. The chain uses TRBV5-6 and TRBJ2-1; 8 nucleotides line up with TRBD1. V shed 2 bases and J 2 bases; nucleotides not matched to a gene: 6. Germline values: CDR1 SGHDT, CDR2 YYEEEE. The length of the CDR3 is 16 residues. The CDR3, as DNA: TGTGCCAGCAGCTTTTACAGGGGGGAGGCCTACAATGAGCAGTTCTTC. Translated: CASSFYRGEAYNEQFF.

The chain recombines TRBV7-9 with TRBJ2-5, with 7 bases identical to TRBD1. Trimming at V came to 4 bases and at J to 1 base, leaving 12 bases not matched to a gene. CDR3 length equals 17 residues. Per germline, CDR1 SEHNR and CDR2 FQNEAQ (reference sequence). The CDR3 DNA is TGTGCCAGCAGCTCGAACCGGGACAGAAGCTTCCAAGAGACCCAGTACTTC. It translates to CASSSNRDRSFQETQYF.

This chain links TRBV6-5 with TRBJ1-2, with no clear D. CDR3 length: 14 residues. The V and J ends lost 0 bases and 5 bases respectively, with 10 bases between them. Germline V gene data show CDR1 as MNHEY and CDR2 as SVGAGI. CDR3: CASSYSSPLYGYTF. CDR3 bases: TGTGCCAGCAGTTACTCGAGTCCCCTTTATGGCTACACCTTC.

Here the CDR3 reads CAWSDAADTDTQYF. The CDR3 bases are TGTGCCTGGAGTGATGCAGCCGACACAGATACGCAGTATTTT. This sequence joins TRBV30 and TRBJ2-3; D uncertain. The CDR3 extends over 14 amino acids. The V gene's germline CDR1 is GTSNPN and CDR2 SVGIG (reference sequence). V was shortened by 1 base and J by 2 bases, with 10 bases between the two germline ends.

J is TRBJ1-4 and V is TRBV5-1, with a tentative D call TRBD1 (5 bases). The CDR3 contains 15 residues. The germline CDR1 and CDR2 sequences are SGHRS and YFSETQ. V shed 4 bases and J shed 0 bases, with 10 bases lying between them. The CDR3 sequence is CASSRGDATNEKLFF. CDR3 in DNA: TGCGCCAGCAGCAGAGGGGATGCAACTAATGAAAAACTGTTTTTT. Using reference TRBV5-1 and TRBJ1-4 for the parts outside the CDR3, the full variable domain is KAGVTQTPRYLIKTRGQQVTLSCSPISGHRSVSWYQQTPGQGLQFLFEYFSETQRNKGNFPGRFSGRQFSNSRSEMNVSTLELGDSALYLCASSRGDATNEKLFFGSGTQLSVL.

This chain connects TRBV20-1 to TRBJ2-7; D is undetermined. Trimming pared 0 bases from V and 5 bases from J, leaving 5 bases between. The CDR3 runs 11 residues. The V gene's germline CDR1 is DFQATT and CDR2 SNEGSKA (reference sequence). CDR3 sequence: CSARDRDEQYF. DNA for the CDR3: TGCAGTGCTAGAGATAGGGACGAGCAGTACTTC.

This clone was seen just once. The chain combines TRBV7-2 with TRBJ2-1; TRBD2 agrees at 8 bases. CDR1 SGHTA and CDR2 FQGNSA come from the germline V gene. Trimming cost V 0 bases and J 2 bases; bases outside gene matches: 0. The length of the CDR3 is 15 residues. In DNA, the CDR3 is TGTGCCAGCAGCTTAGCTAGCGGGGCCTACAATGAGCAGTTCTTC. Amino acids: CASSLASGAYNEQFF.

The chain uses TRBV2 and TRBJ2-7, with 7 bases identical to TRBD2. Germline trimming cut 4 bases from V and 4 bases from J; bases unmatched to any gene: 13. Germline CDR1 reads SNHLY; CDR2 reads FYNNEI. CDR3 length equals 16 residues. CDR3 sequence (DNA): TGTGCCAGCAGTGCGGACCCGGGGAGGGTGGTGTACGAGCAGTACTTC. Encoded protein: CASSADPGRVVYEQYF.

V is TRBV30 and J is TRBJ2-5; 14 nucleotides match TRBD2. After removal of 1 base from V and 5 bases from J, the junction contained 0 bases not matched to a gene. The length of the CDR3 is 14 residues. Germline V lookup: CDR1 GTSNPN, CDR2 SVGIG (reference sequence). CDR3 sequence: CAWSGLAGGETQYF. The DNA of the CDR3 is TGTGCCTGGAGTGGACTAGCGGGGGGGGAGACCCAGTACTTC.

The chain recombines TRBV11-2 with TRBJ2-5; 9 bases line up with TRBD1. Looked up from germline, CDR1 is SGHAT and CDR2 is FQNNGV. This CDR3 comprises 15 residues. After removal of 4 bases from V and 2 bases from J, the junction contained 5 bases not matched to a gene. In DNA, the CDR3 is TGTGCCAGCAGCTCTCCGGGACAGGGTCAAGAGACCCAGTACTTC. Encoded protein: CASSSPGQGQETQYF.

V usage is TRBV6-6 and J usage is TRBJ2-7; TRBD2 matches at 9 bases. There are 16 residues in the CDR3. J was trimmed by 5 bases and V by 5 bases; bases with no gene match: 13. In germline, CDR1 is MNHNY, CDR2 SVGAGI (reference sequence). The CDR3 nucleotides read TGTGCCAGCAGTACGCGGGGGGGAGCCGGCTTCCACGAGCAGTACTTC. It yields the protein CASSTRGGAGFHEQYF.

J is TRBJ1-1 and V is TRBV5-1; D unclear. The V end lost 4 bases, the J end lost 3 bases, and 16 bases lay between the germline ends. From germline, CDR1 is SGHRS and CDR2 YFSETQ. This CDR3 contains 15 residues. The CDR3 DNA reads as TGCGCCAGCAGCCCCGGTCGGGTTAGGGACACTGAAGCTTTCTTT. It specifies CASSPGRVRDTEAFF.

The V call is TRBV5-6, the J call TRBJ1-1; no clear D gene. Germline V lookup: CDR1 SGHDT, CDR2 YYEEEE. V was cut by 5 bases and J by 1 base, with 15 bases left in between. The CDR3 is 15 residues long. CDR3 loop: CASRSPGWGNTEAFF. The CDR3 DNA follows: TGTGCCAGCAGATCCCCTGGGTGGGGGAACACTGAAGCTTTCTTT.